Listed here are 31 T cell receptor beta chains from one sample, sequenced in a study of read filtering for tumor transcriptome and immune sequencing. From 300 to 450 ng of RNA, a library with molecular barcoded alpha/delta and beta/gamma adaptors was made. Using its own MiXCR run on the reads, TCRdb lists one record per CDR3 protein. The data contain about 130,000 distinct CDR3 sequences, 10% to 15% of them singletons. Sequenced: a population of CD138-negative cells sorted from bone marrow. The receptors come from a donor at least 40 years old with multiple myeloma.

This clonotype was seen many times. The chain employs TRBV12-3 or TRBV12-4 and TRBJ1-2, with D maybe TRBD1 (5 bases). The ends were cut back, 6 bases at V and 4 bases at J, with 9 bases in the middle. The CDR3 length is 12 residues. The CDR3 spells CASRQGGYGYTF. The CDR3 bases are TGTGCCAGCAGGCAGGGAGGCTATGGCTACACCTTC.

The chain combines TRBV5-1 with TRBJ2-5; TRBD2 matches 10 bases. The CDR3 totals 15 residues. Trimming took 4 bases from V and 2 from J; bases not matched to a gene: 5. Germline V gives CDR1 SGHRS, CDR2 YFSETQ. The CDR3 DNA follows: TGCGCCAGCAGCCCCGATAGCGGGGGGCAAGAGACCCAGTACTTC. Its protein is CASSPDSGGQETQYF.

The table lists this clonotype with a few counts. A clone one base away is much larger, so this may be a read error. The chain couples TRBV30 to TRBJ2-1; the D gene is possibly TRBD2 (6 bases). The germline CDR1 and CDR2 sequences are GTSNPN and SVGIG (reference sequence). CDR3 size: 14 residues. This CDR3 reads CAWRPSGVYNGQFF. The CDR3 DNA reads as TGTGCCTGGAGACCATCGGGAGTGTACAATGGGCAGTTCTTC.

In this sample, this clonotype turned up a few times. One junction end does not reproduce the germline sequence, and a read error may be involved. V gene TRBV29-1 combines with J gene TRBJ2-1, with D perhaps TRBD2 (7 bases). CDR3 length: 13 residues. Germline V lookup: CDR1 SQVTM, CDR2 ANQGSEA. The CDR3 DNA sequence: TGCAGCGACGACGGGGGGACATACAATGAGCAGCTCTTC. This encodes CSDDGGTYNEQLF.

This clonotype has at least ten counts. J is TRBJ2-7 and V is TRBV7-2, with 7 bases lining up with TRBD2. J lost 2 bases, V lost 4 bases, and 8 bases had no gene match. Germline V gives CDR1 SGHTA, CDR2 FQGNSA. The CDR3 loop spans 15 amino acids. The CDR3 loop is CASSSAPGLAYEQYF. CDR3 coding DNA: TGTGCCAGCAGCTCTGCCCCAGGACTAGCCTACGAGCAGTACTTC. The whole variable domain, filled in from reference TRBV7-2 and TRBJ2-7, reads GAGVSQSPSNKVTEKGKDVELRCDPISGHTALYWYRQSLGQGLEFLIYFQGNSAPDKSGLPSDRFSAERTGGSVSTLTIQRTQQEDSAVYLCASSSAPGLAYEQYFGPGTRLTVT.

As regards this clonotype: This may come from a read error, since a much larger clone is one base off. The rearrangement uses TRBV11-2 and TRBJ1-1; TRBD1 aligns across 7 bases. CDR1 is SGHAT, CDR2 FQNNGV, per germline. This CDR3 has 16 residues. CDR3 in amino acids: CASSLAMGQPNTEAFF. The CDR3, as DNA: TGTGCCAGCAGCTTAGCGATGGGACAGCCGAACACTGAAGCCTTCTTT.

Regarding this clonotype: Just one base apart from a much larger clone, this may be a read error. The CDR3 carries no conserved terminal phenylalanine or tryptophan, so it likely arises from a read error. V is TRBV6-5 and J is TRBJ1-5, with TRBD1 as a possible D gene (6 bases). Trimming removed 5 bases from V and 7 bases from J, with 15 bases in between. This CDR3 comprises 14 residues. Germline CDR1 reads MNHEY; CDR2 reads SVGAGI. CDR3 in amino acids: CASSPIQGRQPQHL. The CDR3 region has the DNA TGTGCCAGCAGTCCGATACAGGGTCGACAGCCCCAGCATCTT.

This clonotype was detected only a few times. J is TRBJ2-3 and V is TRBV5-1; the match to TRBD2 covers 10 bases. CDR3 length: 17 amino acids. The J segment lost 5 bases and the V segment lost 0 bases, leaving 9 bases of the junction unmatched. Germline V gene lookup returns CDR1 SGHRS and CDR2 YFSETQ. The CDR3 sequence: CASSLVPSGRAEDTQYF. In nucleotides, the CDR3 is TGCGCCAGCAGCTTGGTCCCCAGCGGGAGGGCCGAAGATACGCAGTATTTT.

This clonotype was counted ten times or more. The chain is built from TRBV30 and TRBJ1-4; D is undetermined. Germline V gene lookup returns CDR1 GTSNPN and CDR2 SVGIG (reference sequence). The CDR3 extends over 13 amino acids. V lost 0 bases and J 8 bases, leaving 10 bases between the germline ends. CDR3: CAWSVAGWEKLFF. The CDR3 nucleotides are TGTGCCTGGAGTGTAGCCGGGTGGGAAAAACTGTTTTTT.

In its sample, this clonotype was seen many times. The chain employs TRBV20-1 and TRBJ1-1; D is unresolved. V lost 2 bases to trimming and J lost 0 bases, with 7 bases between them. There are 13 residues in the CDR3. The germline V gene has CDR1 DFQATT and CDR2 SNEGSKA (reference sequence). The CDR3 spells CSARRGLNTEAFF. CDR3 nucleotide sequence: TGCAGTGCTAGACGCGGTTTGAACACTGAAGCTTTCTTT.

As for this clonotype: A single base separates this from a much larger clone, so it may be a read error. Because the CDR3 is missing its conserved closing phenylalanine or tryptophan, this is likely a read error. V gene TRBV6-1 combines with J gene TRBJ1-1; D not certain. Deletions cut 6 bases from V and 5 bases from J, with 13 bases between. This CDR3 has 13 residues. In germline, CDR1 is MNHNS, CDR2 SASEGT. Here the CDR3 reads CASRTNERTEAFL. The CDR3, as DNA: TGTGCCAGCAGGACCAATGAGAGGACTGAAGCTTTCCTT.

This clonotype was detected many times. The chain carries TRBV5-1 and TRBJ2-1; 7 positions match TRBD2. In germline, CDR1 is SGHRS, CDR2 YFSETQ. V was pared by 5 bases and J by 8 bases, with 1 base of the junction left unmatched. The CDR3 loop spans 11 amino acids. Here the CDR3 DNA reads TGCGCCAGCAGTGGGGGGGATGAGCAGTTCTTC. It is translated as CASSGGDEQFF. Using reference TRBV5-1 and TRBJ2-1 for the parts outside the CDR3, the full variable domain is KAGVTQTPRYLIKTRGQQVTLSCSPISGHRSVSWYQQTPGQGLQFLFEYFSETQRNKGNFPGRFSGRQFSNSRSEMNVSTLELGDSALYLCASSGGDEQFFGPGTRLTVL.

V is TRBV12-5 and J is TRBJ2-7, with D perhaps being TRBD1 or TRBD2 (5 bases each). Germline V gene data show CDR1 as LGHNT and CDR2 as FRNRAP. The CDR3 extends over 16 amino acids. The V end lost 7 bases, the J end lost 2 bases, and 21 bases lay between the germline ends. CDR3 in amino acids: CASASSGGGDPYEQYF. In DNA, the CDR3 is TGTGCTAGTGCCTCCTCCGGTGGGGGAGACCCCTACGAGCAGTACTTC.

J is TRBJ2-7 and V is TRBV7-2; TRBD2 agrees at 16 bases. Germline V gene sequence: CDR1 SGHTA, CDR2 FQGNSA. CDR3 length: 16 amino acids. Trimming at V came to 5 bases and at J to 6 bases, leaving 7 bases not matched to a gene. The CDR3 DNA is TGTGCCAGCAGCCTGGGACTAGCGGGAGGGCCCCTCGAGCAGTACTTC. Protein: CASSLGLAGGPLEQYF.

With respect to this clonotype: A much larger clone differs by one base, so this may be a read error. The gene calls are TRBV21-1 and TRBJ2-3; TRBD2 was called by the table and not checked on the DNA. TRBV21-1 is labeled a pseudogene. The CDR3 is 15 residues long. The CDR3 bases are TGTGCCGTCAGCACTAGCGGGTATAGCACAGATACGCAGTATTTT. As protein: CAVSTSGYSTDTQYF.

Ten or more counts support this clonotype. V is TRBV29-1 and J is TRBJ2-1; 7 nucleotides align to TRBD1. V lost 6 bases to trimming and J lost 4 bases; unmatched junction nucleotides: 12. The CDR3 runs 15 residues. Germline CDR1 is SQVTM and CDR2 is ANQGSEA. Written as DNA, the CDR3 is TGCAGCGTCTCATCCGGGACAGCCTCATACAATGAGCAGTTCTTC. Amino acids: CSVSSGTASYNEQFF.

This clonotype has just one count. The chain recombines TRBV12-3 or TRBV12-4 with TRBJ1-5; 8 bases align to TRBD1. This CDR3 contains 15 residues. J gave up 2 bases and V 2 bases, and 2 bases lay outside the gene matches. CDR3 DNA sequence: TGTGCCAGCAGTTTATGGGGACAGGGCAATCAGCCCCAGCATTTT. This encodes CASSLWGQGNQPQHF.

This clonotype was recorded at least ten times. CDR3: CSGTSGGDLNEQFF. CDR3 DNA: TGCAGTGGAACTAGCGGGGGGGACCTCAATGAGCAGTTCTTC. V and J are TRBV20-1 and TRBJ2-1, with 13 bases fitting TRBD2. The CDR3 sequence is 14 residues long. CDR1 and CDR2 from the germline V gene are DFQATT and SNEGSKA (reference sequence). V shed 7 bases, J shed 6 bases, and the junction held 6 bases outside the gene matches.

Comments on this clonotype: A single base separates this from a much larger clone, so it may be a read error. This chain uses TRBV12-3 or TRBV12-4 with TRBJ2-5; D unclear. This CDR3 has 12 amino acids. The CDR3 region has the DNA TGTGCCAGCAGTTTTCTTCCGGGCCGGGCGAACTTC. This encodes CASSFLPGRANF.

The sample holds many counts of this clonotype. V gene TRBV7-8 combines with J gene TRBJ1-2; D unresolved. V shed 3 bases and J shed 4 bases, with 6 bases lying between them. This CDR3 is built from 12 residues. CDR1 and CDR2 from the germline V gene are SGHVS and FQNEAQ. In DNA, the CDR3 is TGTGCCAGCAGCTTCAACTTCTATGGCTACACCTTC. Its translation is CASSFNFYGYTF.

As regards this clonotype: The junction shows a germline mismatch at one end, possibly a read error. The chain combines TRBV6-1 with TRBJ2-2; 11 bases are a match to TRBD2. Germline V gives CDR1 MNHNS, CDR2 SASEGT. The CDR3 loop spans 17 amino acids. CDR3 in DNA: TGTGCCAGCAGTGAAGAGGGACTAGCGGCGAACACCAGGGAGCTGTTTTTT. Protein product: CASSEEGLAANTRELFF.

This clonotype was recorded at least ten times. The chain joins TRBV5-1 to TRBJ2-2; 7 positions agree with TRBD1. CDR1 is SGHRS and CDR2 is YFSETQ in the germline V gene. CDR3 length: 15 amino acids. J was trimmed by 0 bases and V by 4 bases; bases with no gene match: 3. The CDR3 DNA reads as TGCGCCAGCAGCCGACAGGGCCCGAACACCGGGGAGCTGTTTTTT. This gives the protein CASSRQGPNTGELFF.

The table lists this clonotype with a few counts. The V and J genes are TRBV27 and TRBJ1-6; 8 bases agree with TRBD1. The V and J ends lost 5 bases and 2 bases, in that order; junction bases with no gene match: 8. CDR3 length: 17 residues. Germline V lookup: CDR1 MNHEY, CDR2 SMNVEV (reference sequence). The CDR3 loop is CASSIQQGATYNSPLHF. The CDR3, as DNA: TGTGCCAGCAGTATCCAGCAGGGGGCAACCTATAATTCACCCCTCCACTTT.

Many counts were recorded for this clonotype. The CDR3 DNA is TGCGCCAGCAGCTCAGCCCTCGTGAAGAACACTGAAGCTTTCTTT. It encodes CASSSALVKNTEAFF. The chain is built from TRBV5-1 and TRBJ1-1; D call uncertain. The CDR3 extends over 15 amino acids. The V end lost 3 bases, the J end lost 1 base, and 13 bases lay between the germline ends. Germline V gives CDR1 SGHRS, CDR2 YFSETQ.

Worth noting for this clonotype: It may be a read error: a sequence one base away is much more abundant. The rearrangement joins TRBV7-7 to TRBJ2-5; TRBD1 agrees at 7 bases. Germline V gene data show CDR1 as SSHAT and CDR2 as FNYEAQ (reference sequence). The CDR3 extends over 15 amino acids. CDR3 nucleotides: TGTGCTAGCAGCTTGGGACAGAGGTTCCGAGAGACCCAGTACTTC. Protein: CASSLGQRFRETQYF.

This clonotype was detected many times. This chain links TRBV19 with TRBJ2-2, with D hard to call. V was cut by 6 bases and J by 4 bases, with 9 bases left in between. In germline, CDR1 is LNHDA, CDR2 SQIVND (reference sequence). There are 13 residues in the CDR3. The CDR3 DNA reads as TGTGCCAGTAGGATTAGAAGCACCGGGGAGCTGTTTTTT. It is translated as CASRIRSTGELFF. The complete variable domain, with remaining parts taken from reference TRBV19 and TRBJ2-2, reads DGGITQSPKYLFRKEGQNVTLSCEQNLNHDAMYWYRQDPGQGLRLIYYSQIVNDFQKGDIAEGYSVSREKKESFPLTVTSAQKNPTAFYLCASRIRSTGELFFGEGSRLTVL.

This clonotype was seen a handful of times. The CDR3 loop reads CASSNPGLAGGITGELFF. The CDR3 nucleotides read TGTGCCAGCAGTAATCCGGGACTAGCGGGGGGAATCACCGGGGAGCTGTTTTTT. This sequence joins TRBV6-6 and TRBJ2-2; 15 bases line up with TRBD2. The CDR3 has 18 amino acids. The J segment lost 4 bases and the V segment lost 5 bases, leaving 8 bases of the junction unmatched. Germline V CDR1 and CDR2: MNHNY, SVGAGI (reference sequence).

This clonotype was detected many times. This chain uses TRBV29-1 with TRBJ1-1; D call uncertain. There are 12 residues in the CDR3. Germline CDR1 SQVTM, CDR2 ANQGSEA. Deletions cut 3 bases from V and 3 bases from J, with 8 bases between. CDR3 DNA sequence: TGCAGCGTTGAGCGGAGGGACACTGAAGCTTTCTTT. This encodes CSVERRDTEAFF. The variable domain in full, with the rest retrieved from reference TRBV29-1 and TRBJ1-1, is SAVISQKPSRDICQRGTSLTIQCQVDSQVTMMFWYRQQPGQSLTLIATANQGSEATYESGFVIDKFPISRPNLTFSTLTVSNMSPEDSSIYLCSVERRDTEAFFGQGTRLTVV.

This clonotype was seen repeatedly, ten times or more. The CDR3 bases are TGTGCCAGCAGCCTCGACAGCACGAACACCGGGGAGCTGTTTTTT. Its protein product is CASSLDSTNTGELFF. V usage is TRBV7-2 and J usage is TRBJ2-2, with a weak D call TRBD1 (5 bases). V was shortened by 5 bases and J by 0 bases, with 10 bases between the two germline ends. CDR1 and CDR2 (germline): SGHTA, FQGNSA. The CDR3 loop spans 15 amino acids.

This clonotype was counted ten times or more. The chain couples TRBV5-4 to TRBJ1-3; D is ambiguous. CDR1 is SGHNT, CDR2 YYREEE, per germline (reference sequence). Trimming stripped 4 bases from V and 2 bases from J, with 16 bases between. This CDR3 contains 16 residues. The CDR3 nucleotides are TGTGCCAGCAGCCCGGACCCGGTCGTCGCTGGAAACACCATATATTTT. Translation: CASSPDPVVAGNTIYF. Complete variable domain (other parts from reference TRBV5-4 and TRBJ1-3): ETGVTQSPTHLIKTRGQQVTLRCSSQSGHNTVSWYQQALGQGPQFIFQYYREEENGRGNFPPRFSGLQFPNYSSELNVNALELDDSALYLCASSPDPVVAGNTIYFGEGSWLTVV.

The table lists this clonotype with a few counts. This may come from a read error, since a much larger clone is one base off. This sequence joins TRBV14 and TRBJ2-1; perhaps TRBD1 as D (5 bases). This CDR3 contains 12 residues. Trimming removed 2 bases from V and 12 bases from J, with 11 bases in between. Germline lookup yields CDR1 SGHDN and CDR2 FVKESK. CDR3: CASSQPGPGQFF. CDR3 coding DNA: TGTGCCAGCAGCCAACCAGGGCCTGGGCAGTTCTTC.